This entry is about one T cell receptor (beta chain). Its antigen is unidentified. The data were taken from a study of T cells in Graves' hyperthyroidism and ophthalmopathy. Study observations and caveats: A 13 V-J model separated ophthalmopathy from stable hyperthyroidism. Researchers found most expanded thyroid clonotypes above 0.001 in blood as well.

Patients having uncontrolled infection, another autoimmune disease, pregnancy or lactation were not included. In making diagnoses, clinical symptoms, serum thyroxine and TRAb, thyroid ultrasound and orbital computed tomography were all used. This CDR3 has 13 residues. CDR1 is SGHRS, CDR2 YFSETQ, per germline. J was trimmed by 10 bases and V by 3 bases; bases with no gene match: 4. RNA transcripts were the template for amplifying TCR beta CDR3 regions. First-round RT-PCR of the TCR CDR3 relied on the HTBI primer set. MiXCR, run by TCRdb on the multiplex PCR reads, gives a single entry per CDR3 protein. The sample lists fewer than 650,000 distinct CDR3 sequences, 40% to 50% occurring once.

What was sequenced was peripheral blood or thyroid tissue (not recorded which). The rearrangement links TRBV5-1 to TRBJ1-6, with 7 bases fitting TRBD1. The source of this sequence is an adult woman with Graves' disease, either hyperthyroidism or ophthalmopathy (not recorded which). The CDR3 bases are TGCGCCAGCAGCTCGGGACAGTCGTCACCCCTCCACTTT. Translation: CASSSGQSSPLHF. Full variable domain (rest looked up from reference TRBV5-1 and TRBJ1-6): KAGVTQTPRYLIKTRGQQVTLSCSPISGHRSVSWYQQTPGQGLQFLFEYFSETQRNKGNFPGRFSGRQFSNSRSEMNVSTLELGDSALYLCASSSGQSSPLHFGNGTRLTVT.